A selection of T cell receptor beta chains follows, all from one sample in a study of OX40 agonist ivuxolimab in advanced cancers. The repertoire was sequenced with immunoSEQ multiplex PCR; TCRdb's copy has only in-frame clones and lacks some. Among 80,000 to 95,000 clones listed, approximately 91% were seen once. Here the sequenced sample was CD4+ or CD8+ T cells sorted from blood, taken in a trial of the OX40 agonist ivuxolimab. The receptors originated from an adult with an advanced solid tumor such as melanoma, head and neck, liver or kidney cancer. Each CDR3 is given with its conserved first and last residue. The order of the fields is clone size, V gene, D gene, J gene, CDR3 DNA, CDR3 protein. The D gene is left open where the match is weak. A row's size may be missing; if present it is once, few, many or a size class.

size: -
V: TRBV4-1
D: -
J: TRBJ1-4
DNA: TGCGCCAGCAGCCCCGGGTGGAGGACAGCCGAAAAACTGTTTTTT
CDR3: CASSPGWRTAEKLFF

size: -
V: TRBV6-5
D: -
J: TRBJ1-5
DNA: TGTGCCAGCAGTGAGAGGGGAGGCGGTCAGCCCCAGCATTTT
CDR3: CASSERGGGQPQHF

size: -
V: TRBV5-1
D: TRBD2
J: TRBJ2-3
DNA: TGCGCCAGCAGCCGGGGGGTAGCGGAAAGCACAGATACGCAGTATTTT
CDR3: CASSRGVAESTDTQYF

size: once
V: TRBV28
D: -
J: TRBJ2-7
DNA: TGTGCCAGCAGTTTAGGGGGGACGAAGACCTACGAGCAGTACTTC
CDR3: CASSLGGTKTYEQYF

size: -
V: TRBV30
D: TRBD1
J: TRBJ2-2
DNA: TGTGCCTGGAGTAGACAGGGGGCGAACACCGGGGAGCTGTTTTTT
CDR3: CAWSRQGANTGELFF

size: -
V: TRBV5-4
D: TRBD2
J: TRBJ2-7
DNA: TGTGCCAGCAGCCCCTCTAGCGGGAGGAGCTCCTACGAGCAGTACTTC
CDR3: CASSPSSGRSSYEQYF

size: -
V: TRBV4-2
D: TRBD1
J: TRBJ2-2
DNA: TGTGCCAGCAGCCAAGATTGGGGACAGGGGGTCACCGGGGAGCTGTTTTTT
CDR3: CASSQDWGQGVTGELFF

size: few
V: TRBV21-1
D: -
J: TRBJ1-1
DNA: TGTGCCCTAAAGACTAACACTGAAGCTTTCTTT
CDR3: CALKTNTEAFF

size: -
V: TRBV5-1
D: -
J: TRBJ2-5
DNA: TGCGCCAGCAGCCCGCTTGGGGAGACCCAGTACTTC
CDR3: CASSPLGETQYF

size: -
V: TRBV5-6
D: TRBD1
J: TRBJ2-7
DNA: TGTGCCAGCAGCTTGGGGCGGACAGGGAGCGAGCAGTACTTC
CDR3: CASSLGRTGSEQYF

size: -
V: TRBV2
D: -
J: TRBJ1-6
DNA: TGTGCCAGCAGTGAATTGGGCTATAATTCACCCCTCCACTTT
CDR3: CASSELGYNSPLHF

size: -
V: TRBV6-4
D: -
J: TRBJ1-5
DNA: TGTGCCAGCAGGAGACACCTTCGAGATAGCAATCAGCCCCAGCATTTT
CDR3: CASRRHLRDSNQPQHF

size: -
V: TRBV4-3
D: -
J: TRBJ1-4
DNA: TGCGCCAGCCTTAAGACTTCGGGACGGGAGGAAAAACTGTTTTTT
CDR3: CASLKTSGREEKLFF

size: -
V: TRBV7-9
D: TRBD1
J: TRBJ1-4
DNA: TGTGCCAGCAGCTTAGAGAGGGGGCGAGAAAAACTGTTTTTT
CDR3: CASSLERGREKLFF

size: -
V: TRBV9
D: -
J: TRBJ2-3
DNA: TGTGCCAGCAGCGACGGGACCTCCCCAGATACGCAGTATTTT
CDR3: CASSDGTSPDTQYF

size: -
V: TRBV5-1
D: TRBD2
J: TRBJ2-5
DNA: TGCGCCAGCAGCTTCTTAGGGACTAGCGGAGAGACCCAGTACTTC
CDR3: CASSFLGTSGETQYF

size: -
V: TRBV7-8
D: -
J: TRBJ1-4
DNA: TGTGCCAGCAGCTTCTCACAAACTAATGAAAAACTGTTTTTT
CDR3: CASSFSQTNEKLFF

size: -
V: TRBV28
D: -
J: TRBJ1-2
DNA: TGTGCCGGCGGAGGCAGCTCAAACTATGGCTACACCTTC
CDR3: CAGGGSSNYGYTF

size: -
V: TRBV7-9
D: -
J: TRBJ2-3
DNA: TGTGCCAGCAGCTTAGGGCAGAGCACAGATACGCAGTATTTT
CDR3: CASSLGQSTDTQYF

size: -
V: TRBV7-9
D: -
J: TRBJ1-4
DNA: TGTGCCAGCAGCCCCGGGACTTTTGACGAAAAACTGTTTTTT
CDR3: CASSPGTFDEKLFF

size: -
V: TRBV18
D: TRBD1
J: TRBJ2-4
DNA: TGTGCCAGCTCACCGCCAGCCGGGACAGGGAACGTCAAAAACATTCAGTACTTC
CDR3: CASSPPAGTGNVKNIQYF

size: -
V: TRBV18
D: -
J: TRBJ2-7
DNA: TGTGCCAGCTCACCACAGGACGGAAGCTCCTACGAGCAGTACTTC
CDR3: CASSPQDGSSYEQYF

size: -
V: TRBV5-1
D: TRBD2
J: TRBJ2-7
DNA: TGCGCCAGCAGGGCTACTAGCGGGAGCTCCTACGAGCAGTACTTC
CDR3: CASRATSGSSYEQYF

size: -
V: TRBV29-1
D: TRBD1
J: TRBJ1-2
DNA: TGCAGCGTGGTTACCGGACAGGTGGGCTACACCTTC
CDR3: CSVVTGQVGYTF

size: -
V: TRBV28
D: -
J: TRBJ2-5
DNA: TGTGCCAGCACCGGATGGAAGGGGGGTCAAGAGACCCAGTACTTC
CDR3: CASTGWKGGQETQYF

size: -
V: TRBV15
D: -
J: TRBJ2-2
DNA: TGTGCCACCAGCAGCATTCGACAGAGCACCGGGGAGCTGTTTTTT
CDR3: CATSSIRQSTGELFF

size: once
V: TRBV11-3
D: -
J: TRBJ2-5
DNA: TGTGCCAGCAGCCCCCGTGGGGTGGGGACGGAGACCCAGTACTTC
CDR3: CASSPRGVGTETQYF

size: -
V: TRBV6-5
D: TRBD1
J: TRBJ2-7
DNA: TGTGCCAGCAGTGTCGCCGGGACAGGGTCTTACGAGCAGTACTTC
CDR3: CASSVAGTGSYEQYF

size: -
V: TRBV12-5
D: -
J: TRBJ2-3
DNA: TGTGCTAGTGGAAGGGACAGCACAGATACGCAGTATTTT
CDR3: CASGRDSTDTQYF

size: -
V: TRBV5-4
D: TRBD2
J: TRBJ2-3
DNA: TGTGCCAGCAGTGAACCGGGACTACGGGGAGATACGCAGTATTTT
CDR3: CASSEPGLRGDTQYF

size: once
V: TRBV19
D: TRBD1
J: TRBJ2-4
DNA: TGTGCCAGTAGTATTTTAGGCAGGGGGCAAGGGGACATTCAGTACTTC
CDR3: CASSILGRGQGDIQYF

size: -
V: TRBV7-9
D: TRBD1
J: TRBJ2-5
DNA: TGTGCCAGCAGCTCCTGGACAGGGTTAGTCCAAGAGACCCAGTACTTC
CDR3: CASSSWTGLVQETQYF

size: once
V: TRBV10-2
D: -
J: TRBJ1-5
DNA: TGCGCCAGCAATCAGGGCAAGGTTCAGCCCCAGCATTTT
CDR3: CASNQGKVQPQHF

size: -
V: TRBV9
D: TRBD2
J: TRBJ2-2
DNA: TGTGCCAGCAGCGTAACCGGCGGGAGTGCCGGGGAGCTGTTTTTT
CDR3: CASSVTGGSAGELFF

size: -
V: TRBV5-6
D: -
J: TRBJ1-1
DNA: TGTGCCAGCAGCTTGGGGGCCACCCGGGTAGGCACTGAAGCTTTCTTT
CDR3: CASSLGATRVGTEAFF

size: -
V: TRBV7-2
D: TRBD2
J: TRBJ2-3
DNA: TGTGCCAGCAGCTTAACTAGCGGGGCTACCACAGATACGCAGTATTTT
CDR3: CASSLTSGATTDTQYF

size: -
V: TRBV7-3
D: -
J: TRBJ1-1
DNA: TGTGCCAGCAGCCCTCAGGGGTTCGCGACACAGGCGGTCACTGAAGCTTTCTTT
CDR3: CASSPQGFATQAVTEAFF

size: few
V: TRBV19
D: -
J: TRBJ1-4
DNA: TGTGCCAGTAGTTCCCAGGGTGGGGAAAAACTGTTTTTT
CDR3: CASSSQGGEKLFF

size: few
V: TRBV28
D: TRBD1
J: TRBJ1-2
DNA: TGTGCCAGCAGTTTCGGGACAGAATACTATGGCTACACCTTC
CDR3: CASSFGTEYYGYTF

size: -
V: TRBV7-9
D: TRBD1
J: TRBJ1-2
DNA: TGTGCCAGCAGCGAACAGGGGGCGCGAGGCTACACCTTC
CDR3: CASSEQGARGYTF

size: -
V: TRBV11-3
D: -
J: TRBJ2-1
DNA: TGTGCCAGCAGCCCTTCAGGGGTTGACGGTGAGCAGTTCTTC
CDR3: CASSPSGVDGEQFF

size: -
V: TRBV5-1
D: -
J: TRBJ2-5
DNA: TGCGCCAGCAGCTTGGATCCGGGGGGCTTAGAGACCCAGTACTTC
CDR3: CASSLDPGGLETQYF